This T cell receptor beta chain was identified in a study of T cells in Graves' hyperthyroidism and ophthalmopathy. Overall study results and limits: Most thyroid clonotypes that were expanded above 0.001 also turned up in blood.

TCR beta CDR3 regions were amplified from RNA transcripts. An initial round of RT-PCR targeting the TCR CDR3 relied on the HTBI primer set. In TCRdb, the multiplex PCR reads were re-called with MiXCR into one record per CDR3 protein. Among about 640,000 distinct CDR3 sequences listed, 20% were seen once. Thyroid ultrasound, orbital computed tomography, clinical symptoms, and serum thyroxine and TRAb underpinned diagnoses. After removal of 3 bases from V and 6 bases from J, the junction contained 6 bases not matched to a gene. CDR3 size: 13 residues. Germline-derived CDR1 and CDR2 are GTSNPN and SVGIG (reference sequence). As regards this clonotype: No antigen is known for it.

The receptor comes from a young man with Graves' ophthalmopathy. This chain connects TRBV30 to TRBJ2-7, with 9 bases fitting TRBD1. The specimen sequenced was blood. CDR3 in amino acids: CAWRGTGSGEQYF. CDR3 DNA: TGTGCCTGGAGGGGGACAGGGTCGGGCGAGCAGTACTTC.